This T cell receptor beta chain was captured by sequencing in a study of T-cell reconstitution after alpha-beta-depleted transplantation in children. The CDR3 has 15 residues. V lost 6 bases to trimming and J lost 2 bases, with 18 bases between them. Germline CDR1 reads SQVTM; CDR2 reads ANQGSEA. Unique molecular identifiers were used in preparing the TCRbeta library. TCRdb passed the PCR reads through MiXCR, listing each CDR3 protein once. The sample carries under 850,000 distinct CDR3 sequences, less than 15% recorded once. Ten or more counts support this clonotype. Sequencing used PBMCs, obtained before TCRalphabeta/CD19-depleted stem cell transplant. This receptor was obtained from a girl between 2 and 10 years old with congenital amegakaryocytic thrombocytopenia, due to receive a stem cell transplant. The chain uses TRBV29-1 and TRBJ2-3, with a weak D call TRBD2 (5 bases). The CDR3 nucleotides are TGCAGCGTGGACGTCGGACCAGGACTCACAGATACGCAGTATTTT. It yields the protein CSVDVGPGLTDTQYF.